This T cell receptor (beta chain) was sequenced in a study of T cell responses to AZD1222 COVID-19 vaccine. Study-level points and caveats: Donor demographics were predominantly white British with a female majority; clonal diversity may be underestimated.

A note on this clone: What it recognizes is unknown.

The table came from immunoSEQ multiplex PCR; TCRdb's copy has only in-frame clones and leaves some out. The sample lists about 200,000 clones, under 95% occurring once. This specimen was peripheral blood, taken 28 days after the second AZD1222 dose. This clonotype originated in an adult who received the AZD1222 COVID-19 vaccine.

CDR3 nucleotides: TGCGCCAGCAGTGGGGGACAGGAAGCTTTCTTT. Its protein is CASSGGQEAFF. This rearrangement joins TRBV10-2 to TRBJ1-1; TRBD1 agrees at 7 bases. The CDR3 covers 11 residues. Germline CDR1 WSHSY, CDR2 SAAADI. Losses at the gene ends were 4 bases for V and 8 bases for J; bases not matched to a gene: 1.